The 12 T cell receptor beta chains listed next were all sequenced from one sample in a study of human thymus T cells. Thymic resections from corrective heart surgery supplied the tissue. Clones were read by immunoSEQ multiplex PCR, and TCRdb kept only the in-frame ones, dropping some. The table has tens of thousands of clones, 85% to 95% seen once. The sequenced sample consisted of thymus tissue. All receptors derive from a girl less than two years old with a congenital heart defect but otherwise immunologically healthy.

The CDR3, as DNA: TGTGCCAGCAGCGTAGTTGCGGCAATCTCCTACAATGAGCAGTTCTTC. Amino acids: CASSVVAAISYNEQFF. The chain couples TRBV9 to TRBJ2-1; D unclear. Germline V gives CDR1 SGDLS, CDR2 YYNGEE. V was pared by 0 bases and J by 0 bases, with 10 bases between. This CDR3 is 16 amino acids long.

The CDR3 spells CASSQVGGRMDEQYF. The CDR3 DNA is TGCGCCAGCAGCCAAGTGGGCGGGAGGATGGACGAGCAGTACTTC. The rearrangement links TRBV4-1 to TRBJ2-7, with 8 bases aligning to TRBD2. The CDR3 consists of 15 residues. Germline V CDR1 and CDR2: MGHRA, YSYEKL. V gave up 1 base and J gave up 5 bases; unmatched junction bases: 7.

Of note for this clone: One end of the junction is discordant with germline, which a read error may explain. This chain links TRBV7-7 with TRBJ2-3, with 8 bases aligning to TRBD2. Germline CDR1 and CDR2: SSHAT and FNYEAQ (reference sequence). The CDR3 is 15 residues long. Here the CDR3 reads CASSPGGNLTDTQYF. For the CDR3, the DNA is TGTGCTAGCAGCCCGGGGGGGAATCTCACAGATACGCAGTATTTT.

The V call is TRBV7-9, the J call TRBJ2-2; 7 bases agree with TRBD2. The CDR3 sequence is 19 residues long. Germline-derived CDR1 and CDR2 are SEHNR and FQNEAQ (reference sequence). The V gene end was trimmed by 4 bases and the J gene end by 6 bases; junction bases not matched to a gene: 20. The CDR3 protein is CASSSFHPLGGSRSGELFF. DNA for the CDR3: TGTGCCAGCAGCTCATTCCACCCTTTGGGCGGGAGTAGGTCCGGGGAGCTGTTTTTT.

V is TRBV2 and J is TRBJ1-5; D gene uncertain. Trimming shortened V by 1 base and J by 2 bases, and 15 bases separated the two germline ends. Germline CDR1 and CDR2: SNHLY and FYNNEI. The CDR3 loop spans 17 amino acids. CDR3 DNA sequence: TGTGCCAGCAGTGAAGGGCCGGGGTCCTCGGGCAATCAGCCCCAGCATTTT. As protein: CASSEGPGSSGNQPQHF. Full variable domain (remainder filled in from reference TRBV2 and TRBJ1-5): EPEVTQTPSHQVTQMGQEVILRCVPISNHLYFYWYRQILGQKVEFLVSFYNNEISEKSEIFDDQFSVERPDGSNFTLKIRSTKLEDSAMYFCASSEGPGSSGNQPQHFGDGTRLSIL.

The chain links TRBV29-1 to TRBJ1-3; D ambiguous. The CDR3 length is 19 residues. Trimming took 4 bases from V and 0 from J, leaving 25 bases between them. CDR1 SQVTM and CDR2 ANQGSEA come from the germline V gene. CDR3 residues: CSVVSTTPAKGPSGNTIYF. The CDR3 nucleotides are TGCAGCGTTGTTAGTACCACCCCGGCGAAAGGCCCCTCTGGAAACACCATATATTTT.

The genes are TRBV11-1 and TRBJ2-7; D is perhaps TRBD2 (6 bases). Germline CDR1 SGHAT, CDR2 FQDESV (reference sequence). This CDR3 comprises 14 residues. The ends were cut back, 5 bases at V and 2 bases at J, with 13 bases in the middle. The CDR3 loop reads CASSHLATPYEQYF. DNA for the CDR3: TGTGCCAGCAGCCACCTAGCGACCCCCTACGAGCAGTACTTC.

The count of this clone is one. The chain joins TRBV29-1 to TRBJ1-4; 7 bases are shared with TRBD1. CDR1 SQVTM and CDR2 ANQGSEA come from the germline V gene. The junction had 12 bases not matched to a gene; V was cut back by 6 bases and J by 2 bases. CDR3 size: 16 residues. CDR3 protein: CSVTDRDKGTNEKLFF. In DNA, the CDR3 is TGCAGCGTGACTGACAGGGATAAGGGGACTAATGAAAAACTGTTTTTT. Complete variable domain (other parts from reference TRBV29-1 and TRBJ1-4): SAVISQKPSRDICQRGTSLTIQCQVDSQVTMMFWYRQQPGQSLTLIATANQGSEATYESGFVIDKFPISRPNLTFSTLTVSNMSPEDSSIYLCSVTDRDKGTNEKLFFGSGTQLSVL.

The chain links TRBV27 to TRBJ2-7; no clear D. With 3 bases removed from V and 3 bases from J, the gap between germline ends came to 15 bases. Germline V gene sequence: CDR1 MNHEY, CDR2 SMNVEV (reference sequence). CDR3 length equals 15 residues. The DNA for the CDR3 is TGTGCCAGCAGTTTTAGGACCCCTGGCGGCTACGAGCAGTACTTC. Protein sequence: CASSFRTPGGYEQYF.

The gene calls are TRBV14 and TRBJ2-7; the D gene is possibly TRBD2 (6 bases). Germline V CDR1 and CDR2: SGHDN, FVKESK. Trimming stripped 0 bases from V and 3 bases from J, with 12 bases between. The CDR3 sequence is 15 residues long. This CDR3 is CASSQEDGSFYEQYF. The DNA for the CDR3 is TGTGCCAGCAGCCAAGAAGACGGGAGTTTCTACGAGCAGTACTTC.

The J gene is TRBJ2-1, the V gene TRBV5-1, with D tentatively TRBD1 (6 bases). Trimming took off 7 bases at V and 8 bases at J, with 22 bases between the two ends. This CDR3 has 15 residues. The V gene's germline CDR1 is SGHRS and CDR2 YFSETQ. As DNA, the CDR3 is TGCGCCAGCGCCACCGAACAGGGCTTTGGCGATGAGCAGTTCTTC. Translation: CASATEQGFGDEQFF.

The CDR3 protein is CASGSPGRSTDTQYF. CDR3 DNA sequence: TGTGCTAGTGGTTCCCCCGGGAGAAGCACAGATACGCAGTATTTT. The chain combines TRBV12-5 with TRBJ2-3; possibly TRBD2 for D (6 bases). The CDR3 length is 15 residues. V lost 4 bases and J 0 bases, leaving 11 bases between the germline ends. CDR1 LGHNT and CDR2 FRNRAP come from the germline V gene. Based on the CDR3 plus reference TRBV12-5 and TRBJ2-3, the full variable domain is DARVTQTPRHKVTEMGQEVTMRCQPILGHNTVFWYRQTMMQGLELLAYFRNRAPLDDSGMPKDRFSAEMPDATLATLKIQPSEPRDSAVYFCASGSPGRSTDTQYFGPGTRLTVL.